The rows below give T cell receptor beta chains drawn from one sample of a study of blood T cells in healthy people across ages. TCRdb itself ran the 5' RACE reads through MiXCR, one entry per CDR3 protein. The repertoire holds some 890,000 distinct CDR3 sequences, with 25% to 35% as singletons. Another study also made use of these data, one on T cells of mothers and their children.

Input material: blood. The receptor set was obtained from a woman aged 35 to 49 in good health. The CDR3 runs from the conserved cysteine through the conserved F or W. The order of the fields is CDR3 DNA, CDR3 protein, V gene, D gene, J gene, clone size. The D gene is left open where the match is weak. Some rows mark clone size as missing; the rest say once, few, many or name a class of expanded clone.

TGTGCCAGCAGTTACTCGGGGACCCTCGGTCGCAATTCACCCCTCCACTTT,CASSYSGTLGRNSPLHF,TRBV6-5,.,TRBJ1-6,many
TGCGCCAGCAGCTCGGACAGGCTGGGCTACGAGCAGTACTTC,CASSSDRLGYEQYF,TRBV5-1,TRBD1,TRBJ2-7,many
TGTGCCAGCAGTTCGCCCCGCAGGGGGCGTCACTATGGCTACACCTTC,CASSSPRRGRHYGYTF,TRBV28,TRBD1,TRBJ1-2,many
TGTGCCAGCAGCCGACAGGGATTAAATGGCTACACCTTC,CASSRQGLNGYTF,TRBV11-1,TRBD1,TRBJ1-2,few
TGTGCCAGCAGCCCGAACGGGGGACAGCCCTATGGCTACACCTTC,CASSPNGGQPYGYTF,TRBV7-2,TRBD1,TRBJ1-2,.
TGCGCCAGCAGCCAAGGACGAGACAATCAGCCCCAGCATTTT,CASSQGRDNQPQHF,TRBV4-1,.,TRBJ1-5,few
TGCAGTGCTAGAGAGCCTGGGGCAGCCCGACAAGAGACCCAGTACTTC,CSAREPGAARQETQYF,TRBV20-1,.,TRBJ2-5,.
TGTGCCAGCAGCTCTAGCAGGGCTTCAAGCGAGCAGTACTTC,CASSSSRASSEQYF,TRBV7-9,.,TRBJ2-7,.
TGTGCCAGCAGTAAGACAGGTGTCTCCTACGAGCAGTACTTC,CASSKTGVSYEQYF,TRBV2,.,TRBJ2-7,few
TGCGCCAGCAGCTGGGGGGCTCGGGCCCCAGATACGCAGTATTTT,CASSWGARAPDTQYF,TRBV5-1,.,TRBJ2-3,.
TGTGCCACCGCCGGACAGGGGGACTATGGCTACACCTTC,CATAGQGDYGYTF,TRBV24-1,TRBD1,TRBJ1-2,few
TGTGCCAGCAGTGAGGCTAGCGGGGGTGAGAATGAGCAGTTCTTC,CASSEASGGENEQFF,TRBV2,TRBD2,TRBJ2-1,.
TGTGCCAGTAGCAACCCGGGCCAGGGTCTACAAGGTGAGCAGTTCTTC,CASSNPGQGLQGEQFF,TRBV19,.,TRBJ2-1,few
TGTGCCAGCAGTCCGTTGACAGGGGCGGGGGGCTACACCTTC,CASSPLTGAGGYTF,TRBV12-3/TRBV12-4,TRBD1,TRBJ1-2,few
TGTGCCAGCAGCTATCAGGGGCGCGCCTACAATGAGCAGTTCTTC,CASSYQGRAYNEQFF,TRBV11-1,.,TRBJ2-1,many
TGTGCCAGCAGCAATGCCTACGAGCAGTACTTC,CASSNAYEQYF,TRBV7-9,.,TRBJ2-7,.
TGTGCCAGCAGTACCCGACAAACCAGCGCAGATACGCAGTATTTT,CASSTRQTSADTQYF,TRBV12-3/TRBV12-4,.,TRBJ2-3,.
TGTGCCAGCAGGCAGGTCCTGCGGGACAGGGGTTCGTATGGCTACACCTTC,CASRQVLRDRGSYGYTF,TRBV27,TRBD1,TRBJ1-2,many
TGTGCCAGTAGTATAGATGACAGGGGAGAAAACATTCAGTACTTC,CASSIDDRGENIQYF,TRBV19,TRBD1,TRBJ2-4,.
TGTGCCAGCACCCCGGGGGGCTACAATGAGCAGTTCTTC,CASTPGGYNEQFF,TRBV28,TRBD2,TRBJ2-1,many
TGTGCCAGCAGCGCATTACTAGCGTCCCAAGAGACCCAGTTCTTC,CASSALLASQETQFF,TRBV11-2,TRBD2,TRBJ2-1,.
TGTGCCAGCAGAACTAGCGGGGGGGCAGGTAACAATGAGCAGTTCTTC,CASRTSGGAGNNEQFF,TRBV6-4,TRBD2,TRBJ2-1,many
TGTGCCAGCAGTCTGAGTGGGCATGCTGAGATAGATACGCAGTATTTT,CASSLSGHAEIDTQYF,TRBV13,.,TRBJ2-3,.
TGTGCCAGCAGCCTACTAGGGCAGGGGGCCCACCAAGAGACCCAGTACTTC,CASSLLGQGAHQETQYF,TRBV7-2,TRBD1,TRBJ2-5,many
TGTGCCAGCAGTTCGACAGGGGAGAGCGGTGGCTACACCTTC,CASSSTGESGGYTF,TRBV28,TRBD1,TRBJ1-2,few
TGTGCCAGCAGCCCGGCCCGGGGCGCCGATTACAATGAGCAGTTCTTC,CASSPARGADYNEQFF,TRBV7-3,.,TRBJ2-1,.
TGTGCCTCCGATGGGGGGCTAGACTATGGCTACACCTTC,CASDGGLDYGYTF,TRBV14,.,TRBJ1-2,few
TGCAGCTACGGGACAGCGAACACCGGGGAGCTGTTTTTT,CSYGTANTGELFF,TRBV29-1,TRBD1,TRBJ2-2,.
TGTGCCAGCAGCAGGCCTAGCGGGGGGGCCCCCGGGGAGCTGTTTTTT,CASSRPSGGAPGELFF,TRBV7-2,TRBD2,TRBJ2-2,.
TGTGCCAGCAGCTTAGCTTTAGGGCACACTGAAGCTTTCTTT,CASSLALGHTEAFF,TRBV7-9,.,TRBJ1-1,.
TGTGCCAGCAGTTACTCGTGGGAGACCCAGTACTTC,CASSYSWETQYF,TRBV6-2/TRBV6-3,.,TRBJ2-5,many
TGTGCCTGGAGTCCTCCCGAAGTTAGGGCTAACTATGGCTACACCTTC,CAWSPPEVRANYGYTF,TRBV30,.,TRBJ1-2,few
TGTGCCAGCAGCTTTTCATCGGACGGGGAGACCCAGTACTTC,CASSFSSDGETQYF,TRBV7-2,.,TRBJ2-5,few